The TCR beta chain described here comes from a study of T cell responses to AZD1222 COVID-19 vaccine. Points from the study as a whole: The donor group comprised mostly white British people and more females; the analysis possibly underestimated clonal diversity. Vaccine-related CD4 TCRs covered spike, predominating at 160-218 and 743-854.

Clones were read by immunoSEQ multiplex PCR, and TCRdb kept only the in-frame ones, dropping some. This table holds about 150,000 clones, roughly nine tenths found once. To note about this clone: Its cognate antigen is unknown.

Trimming cost V 2 bases and J 5 bases; bases outside gene matches: 10. Germline values: CDR1 SGHTA, CDR2 FQGNSA. The CDR3 has 17 amino acids. The chain has TRBV7-2 and TRBJ2-5; 11 bases line up with TRBD2. This TCR derives from an adult in good health. Sequencing was performed on peripheral blood, taken on day 0 of AZD1222 vaccination. CDR3 region: CASSLTLTSGRGETQYF. CDR3 coding DNA: TGTGCCAGCAGCTTAACCCTCACTAGCGGGAGAGGGGAGACCCAGTACTTC.